These 7 T cell receptor beta chains were all obtained from the same sample, sequenced in a study of glioma-infiltrating T cells after dendritic cell vaccination. Some clones are missing from TCRdb's copy, which holds only in-frame ones; the method was immunoSEQ multiplex PCR. The data contain fewer than 85,000 clones, around 90% of them singletons. This sample comprised blood, obtained before dendritic cell vaccination. These receptors originate from a human donor with glioblastoma.

The genes are TRBV29-1 and TRBJ2-5, with 12 bases matching TRBD1. Germline V lookup: CDR1 SQVTM, CDR2 ANQGSEA. CDR3 size: 16 residues. V trimming: 7 bases; J trimming: 2 bases; junction bases outside the gene matches: 11. The CDR3 reads CSAALGQGAGQETQYF. The CDR3, as DNA: TGCAGCGCAGCTTTGGGACAGGGGGCGGGGCAAGAGACCCAGTACTTC.

This sequence joins TRBV4-2 and TRBJ2-1; D might be TRBD2 (5 bases). The CDR3 runs 16 residues. Germline V gives CDR1 LGHNA, CDR2 YNFKEQ. Trimming left V 1 base short and J 4 bases short, with 14 bases between. CDR3 loop: CASSQGRAAQYNEQFF. The CDR3 coding sequence is TGTGCCAGCAGCCAAGGGCGGGCGGCTCAATACAATGAGCAGTTCTTC.

This clone was found a few times. This chain joins TRBV4-2 and TRBJ2-2; a possible D gene is TRBD2 (7 bases). This CDR3 has 17 amino acids. From germline, CDR1 is LGHNA and CDR2 YNFKEQ. The germline V and J ends were trimmed by 2 bases and 7 bases, with 20 bases remaining between them. DNA of the CDR3: TGTGCCAGCAGCCAACAATGGGAGGGACAAGGGAACGGGGAGCTGTTTTTT. The encoded protein is CASSQQWEGQGNGELFF.

Remarks on this clone: Within the sample, other DNA sequences also encode this same CDR3. V gene TRBV5-1 combines with J gene TRBJ2-1, with TRBD2 as a possible D gene (5 bases). Trimming cost V 0 bases and J 0 bases, with 10 bases left between them. This CDR3 has 16 amino acids. Per the germline V gene, CDR1 is SGHRS and CDR2 is YFSETQ. The CDR3: CASSLAGGSSYNEQFF. The CDR3 DNA sequence: TGCGCCAGCAGCTTGGCCGGTGGGAGCTCCTACAATGAGCAGTTCTTC.

The rearrangement joins TRBV15 to TRBJ2-1; 7 nucleotides match TRBD2. J was trimmed by 8 bases and V by 2 bases; bases with no gene match: 6. Germline V gene data show CDR1 as LNHNV and CDR2 as YYDKDF (reference sequence). The CDR3 covers 14 residues. This CDR3 reads CATSRRGGGDEQFF. DNA for the CDR3: TGTGCCACCAGCAGACGCGGGGGTGGAGATGAGCAGTTCTTC.

The chain uses TRBV11-2 and TRBJ2-1; possible D gene TRBD2, 7 bases. Trimming shortened V by 5 bases and J by 6 bases, and 14 bases separated the two germline ends. The CDR3 consists of 14 residues. Germline V CDR1 and CDR2: SGHAT, FQNNGV. The CDR3 loop reads CASSLWGGRNEQFF. CDR3 sequence (DNA): TGTGCCAGCAGCCTCTGGGGGGGGCGCAATGAGCAGTTCTTC.

This chain connects TRBV4-1 to TRBJ2-2; TRBD2 agrees at 10 bases. The CDR3 has 16 residues. With V trimmed by 0 bases and J by 6 bases, 4 bases remained unmatched. Germline assignment: CDR1 MGHRA and CDR2 YSYEKL. CDR3 DNA sequence: TGCGCCAGCAGCCAAGACCAGCGGGGGGGCCCCGGGGAGCTGTTTTTT. This codes for CASSQDQRGGPGELFF.